One sample yielded the 8 T cell receptor beta chains listed below, sequenced in a study of T cells after yellow fever vaccination (dated by TCRdb to the late 2010s). The library came from 5' RACE. Sequencing instrument: Illumina HiSeq 2500. TCRdb trimmed public reads at Q25 via fastp, called clones via MiXCR and kept in-frame beta chains. Duplicate CDR3 protein sequences are folded into a single record with the most common DNA and genes. The sample contains 300,000 or so distinct CDR3 sequences, 13% of them found a single time. The top ten clonotypes cover less than 0.55% of the sample. What the treatment or condition label conveys for this sample: live attenuated yellow fever vaccine strain. The sequences come from CD4+ T cells sorted from PBMCs, collected 45 days after the yellow fever booster vaccination. The receptors originated from a man in his thirties or forties who received the YFV17D yellow fever vaccine.

This chain uses TRBV19 with TRBJ2-7; D possibly corresponds to TRBD2 (6 bases). This CDR3 has 14 amino acids. The V gene's germline CDR1 is LNHDA and CDR2 SQIVND (reference sequence). Trimming cost V 3 bases and J 2 bases, with 11 bases left between them. The CDR3 bases are TGTGCCAGTAGTATCGACGGGAGCACCTACGAGCAGTACTTC. Amino acid sequence: CASSIDGSTYEQYF.

This chain joins TRBV28 and TRBJ1-2; TRBD1 aligns across 10 bases. Germline-derived CDR1 and CDR2 are MDHEN and SYDVKM. The CDR3 loop spans 15 amino acids. V was clipped by 4 bases and J by 3 bases; unmatched bases: 5. The CDR3 nucleotides read TGTGCCAGCAGTTCGGGACAGGGGCTCCACTATGGCTACACCTTC. This encodes CASSSGQGLHYGYTF.

This clonotype occurred a few times. This chain links TRBV5-1 with TRBJ2-2, with 7 bases lining up with TRBD1. There are 15 residues in the CDR3. J lost 5 bases, V lost 4 bases, and 8 bases had no gene match. Per germline, CDR1 SGHRS and CDR2 YFSETQ. CDR3 in DNA: TGCGCCAGCAGCCCTGACAGGGTCCCTACCGGGGAGCTGTTTTTT. Protein product: CASSPDRVPTGELFF.

This clonotype has just a few counts. The rearrangement links TRBV5-1 to TRBJ2-7; TRBD2 might be the D (5 bases). The germline V gene encodes CDR1 SGHRS and CDR2 YFSETQ. The V end lost 6 bases, the J end lost 2 bases, and 12 bases lay between the germline ends. CDR3 size: 13 residues. The CDR3 DNA follows: TGCGCCAGCAACGCGGGTGATACCTACGAGCAGTACTTC. Translated, it gives CASNAGDTYEQYF.

This clonotype was recorded at least ten times. This sequence joins TRBV24-1 and TRBJ2-1, with D tentatively TRBD2 (6 bases). The CDR3 loop spans 17 amino acids. V was cut by 3 bases and J by 7 bases, with 21 bases left in between. Germline CDR1 reads KGHDR; CDR2 reads SFDVKD. CDR3 DNA: TGTGCCACCAGTGATCGCTTGGGGACGGGAGTAGGTAATGAGCAGTTCTTC. Protein sequence: CATSDRLGTGVGNEQFF.

V is TRBV3-1 and J is TRBJ1-5; TRBD1 matches at 10 bases. The V segment lost 2 bases and the J segment 6 bases; nucleotides outside the gene matches: 7. The CDR3 runs to 16 residues. Germline-derived CDR1 and CDR2 are LGHDT and YNNKEL (reference sequence). The CDR3 protein is CASSQTGTGVGQPQHF. The DNA of the CDR3 is TGTGCCAGCAGCCAAACCGGGACAGGGGTAGGTCAGCCCCAGCATTTT. The full variable domain, in which reference TRBV3-1 and TRBJ1-5 provide the parts outside the CDR3, is DTAVSQTPKYLVTQMGNDKSIKCEQNLGHDTMYWYKQDSKKFLKIMFSYNNKELIINETVPNRFSPKSPDKAHLNLHINSLELGDSAVYFCASSQTGTGVGQPQHFGDGTRLSIL.

This clonotype was seen more than once but under ten times. The rearrangement links TRBV29-1 to TRBJ2-7; 7 bases match TRBD1. The germline gives CDR1 SQVTM, CDR2 ANQGSEA. CDR3 length: 13 residues. The V gene end was trimmed by 7 bases and the J gene end by 7 bases; junction bases not matched to a gene: 13. This chain's CDR3 is CSANRDRDGEQYF. The DNA of the CDR3 is TGCAGCGCGAACCGAGACAGGGATGGAGAGCAGTACTTC.

The chain is built from TRBV7-9 and TRBJ2-2; the D is unclear. The CDR3 spans 13 residues. Germline V gene sequence: CDR1 SEHNR, CDR2 FQNEAQ (reference sequence). With 4 bases removed from V and 5 bases from J, the gap between germline ends came to 8 bases. CDR3 residues: CASSWGQTGELFF. The CDR3 DNA reads TGTGCCAGCAGCTGGGGTCAAACCGGGGAGCTGTTTTTT.